The 8 T cell receptor beta chains below were found in one sample sequenced in a study of blood T cell repertoires in COVID-19. TCRdb keeps only in-frame clones here, not all; method: immunoSEQ multiplex PCR. The sample lists tens of thousands of clones; roughly 83% were seen once. What was sequenced was peripheral blood. The receptors originated from a woman aged 60-70 years with acute or convalescent COVID-19.

J is TRBJ2-3 and V is TRBV3-1 (or the pseudogene TRBV3-2); TRBD1 might be the D (6 bases). Germline V lookup: CDR1 LGHDT, CDR2 YNNKEL (reference sequence). V was trimmed by 4 bases and J by 2 bases, leaving 16 bases between them. CDR3 size: 16 residues. The CDR3 loop reads CASSLGETGNTDTQYF. The CDR3 coding sequence is TGTGCCAGCAGCCTAGGGGAGACAGGAAACACAGATACGCAGTATTTT.

The chain couples TRBV18 to TRBJ1-5, with 8 bases that match TRBD1. CDR3 size: 15 residues. Germline V gives CDR1 KGHSH, CDR2 LQKENI. With 4 bases clipped from V and 1 base from J, the junction kept 3 bases outside the gene matches. The CDR3 bases are TGTGCCAGCTCACTCTGGACAGGGAGCAATCAGCCCCAGCATTTT. Encoded protein: CASSLWTGSNQPQHF.

J is TRBJ1-1 and V is TRBV5-4; 9 bases agree with TRBD1. CDR1 and CDR2 (germline): SGHNT, YYREEE (reference sequence). V shed 7 bases and J 1 base; nucleotides not matched to a gene: 5. This CDR3 has 14 residues. The CDR3: CASRGQGKNTEAFF. The CDR3 DNA reads TGTGCCAGCCGGGGACAGGGAAAGAACACTGAAGCTTTCTTT.

The gene calls are TRBV5-1 and TRBJ1-2, with D possibly TRBD1 on 6 matching bases. CDR1 SGHRS and CDR2 YFSETQ come from the germline V gene. The V gene lost 0 bases and the J gene lost 8 bases, with 8 bases spanning the gap. The CDR3 sequence is 12 residues long. The DNA for the CDR3 is TGCGCCAGCAGCTTGGAAGGGGGAGGCTACACCTTC. Translation: CASSLEGGGYTF. Together with reference TRBV5-1 and TRBJ1-2, the CDR3 gives the full variable domain: KAGVTQTPRYLIKTRGQQVTLSCSPISGHRSVSWYQQTPGQGLQFLFEYFSETQRNKGNFPGRFSGRQFSNSRSEMNVSTLELGDSALYLCASSLEGGGYTFGSGTRLTVV.

V usage is TRBV19 and J usage is TRBJ1-1; 10 bases align to TRBD1. The V gene's germline CDR1 is LNHDA and CDR2 SQIVND (reference sequence). Losses at the gene ends were 4 bases for V and 0 bases for J; bases not matched to a gene: 14. This CDR3 spans 19 amino acids. Here the CDR3 reads CASSTLRGTGAIVNTEAFF. The CDR3, as DNA: TGTGCCAGTAGTACCCTCCGTGGGACAGGGGCGATTGTGAACACTGAAGCTTTCTTT.

The V and J genes are TRBV24-1 and TRBJ2-1; 8 bases agree with TRBD2. The CDR3 is 16 residues long. Germline CDR1 is KGHDR and CDR2 is SFDVKD. J lost 9 bases, V lost 6 bases, and 15 bases had no gene match. CDR3 nucleotides: TGTGCCACCAGTTCTTTCGGACTAGCTAACCCGTCTGAGCAGTTCTTC. As protein: CATSSFGLANPSEQFF.

The V gene is TRBV30, the J gene TRBJ2-1, with 7 bases identical to TRBD1. CDR3 length equals 14 residues. The ends lost 2 bases at V and 4 bases at J; junction bases unmatched: 5. CDR1 is GTSNPN, CDR2 SVGIG, per germline (reference sequence). The DNA of the CDR3 is TGTGCCTGGAGTAAGGGGGCCGGGTACAATGAGCAGTTCTTC. The encoded protein is CAWSKGAGYNEQFF.

The rearrangement joins TRBV5-1 to TRBJ1-2; 8 nucleotides line up with TRBD1. The length of the CDR3 is 16 residues. J lost 9 bases, V lost 0 bases, and 13 bases had no gene match. Germline-derived CDR1 and CDR2 are SGHRS and YFSETQ. In nucleotides, the CDR3 is TGCGCCAGCAGCTTGGCCACACGACCCGGACAGGGTAGCTACACCTTC. This sequence encodes CASSLATRPGQGSYTF.